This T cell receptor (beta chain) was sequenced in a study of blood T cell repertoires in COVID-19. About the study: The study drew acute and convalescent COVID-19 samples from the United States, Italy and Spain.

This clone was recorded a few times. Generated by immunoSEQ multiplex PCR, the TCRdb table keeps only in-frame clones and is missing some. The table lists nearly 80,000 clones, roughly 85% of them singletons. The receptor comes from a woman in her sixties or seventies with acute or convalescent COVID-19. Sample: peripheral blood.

The CDR3 loop reads CASSSSGGSYEQYF. CDR3 DNA: TGTGCCAGCAGCTCCTCTGGGGGGTCCTACGAGCAGTACTTC. V usage is TRBV7-6 and J usage is TRBJ2-7, with D possibly being TRBD2 (6 bases). V gave up 4 bases and J gave up 1 base, with 11 bases separating them. CDR1 is SGHVS, CDR2 FNYEAQ, per germline. The CDR3 loop spans 14 amino acids. Drawing the rest from reference TRBV7-6 and TRBJ2-7, the complete variable domain is GAGVSQSPRYKVTKRGQDVALRCDPISGHVSLYWYRQALGQGPEFLTYFNYEAQQDKSGLPNDRFSAERPEGSISTLTIQRTEQRDSAMYRCASSSSGGSYEQYFGPGTRLTVT.